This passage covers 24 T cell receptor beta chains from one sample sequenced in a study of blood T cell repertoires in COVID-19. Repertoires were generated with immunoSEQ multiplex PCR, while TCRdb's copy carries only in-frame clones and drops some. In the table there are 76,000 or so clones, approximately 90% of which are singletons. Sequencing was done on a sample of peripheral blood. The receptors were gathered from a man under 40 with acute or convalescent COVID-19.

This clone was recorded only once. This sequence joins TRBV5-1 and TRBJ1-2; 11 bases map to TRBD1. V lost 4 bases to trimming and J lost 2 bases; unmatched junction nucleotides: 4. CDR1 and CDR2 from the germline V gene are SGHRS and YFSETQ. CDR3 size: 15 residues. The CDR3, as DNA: TGCGCCAGCAGCGCCCGGGACAGGGGGAACTATGGCTACACCTTC. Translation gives CASSARDRGNYGYTF.

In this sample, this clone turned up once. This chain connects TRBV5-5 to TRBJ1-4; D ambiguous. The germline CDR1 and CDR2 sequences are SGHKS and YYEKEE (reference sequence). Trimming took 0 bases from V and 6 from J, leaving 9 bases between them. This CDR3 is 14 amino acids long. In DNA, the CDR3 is TGTGCCAGCAGCTTGGACCCCAGTTATGAAAAACTGTTTTTT. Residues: CASSLDPSYEKLFF.

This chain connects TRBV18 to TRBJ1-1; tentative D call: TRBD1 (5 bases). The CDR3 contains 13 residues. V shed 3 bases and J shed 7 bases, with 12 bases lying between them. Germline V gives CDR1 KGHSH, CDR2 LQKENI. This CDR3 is CASSPRSGGEAFF. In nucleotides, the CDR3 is TGTGCCAGCTCACCCAGGTCCGGGGGTGAAGCTTTCTTT.

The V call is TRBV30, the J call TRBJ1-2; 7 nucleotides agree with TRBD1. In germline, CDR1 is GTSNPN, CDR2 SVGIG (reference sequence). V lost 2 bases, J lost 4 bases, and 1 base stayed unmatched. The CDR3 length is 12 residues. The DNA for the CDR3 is TGTGCCTGGAGTCGACAGGGCTATGGCTACACCTTC. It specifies CAWSRQGYGYTF. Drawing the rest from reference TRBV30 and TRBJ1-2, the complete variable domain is SQTIHQWPATLVQPVGSPLSLECTVEGTSNPNLYWYRQAAGRGLQLLFYSVGIGQISSEVPQNLSASRPQDRQFILSSKKLLLSDSGFYLCAWSRQGYGYTFGSGTRLTVV.

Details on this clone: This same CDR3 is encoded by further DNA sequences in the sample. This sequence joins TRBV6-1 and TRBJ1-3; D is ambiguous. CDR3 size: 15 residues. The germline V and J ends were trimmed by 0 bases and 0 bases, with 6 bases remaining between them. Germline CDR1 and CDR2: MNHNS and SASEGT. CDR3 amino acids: CASSEAPSSGNTIYF. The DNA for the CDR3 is TGTGCCAGCAGTGAAGCGCCTAGCTCTGGAAACACCATATATTTT.

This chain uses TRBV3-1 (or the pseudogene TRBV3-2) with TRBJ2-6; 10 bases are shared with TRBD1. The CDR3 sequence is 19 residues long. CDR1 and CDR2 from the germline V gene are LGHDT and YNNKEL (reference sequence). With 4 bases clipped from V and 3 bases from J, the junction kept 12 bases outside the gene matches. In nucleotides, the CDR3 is TGTGCCAGCAGCCCAGCAATCGGACAGGGGGTGGGTGGGGCCAACGTCCTGACTTTC. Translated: CASSPAIGQGVGGANVLTF.

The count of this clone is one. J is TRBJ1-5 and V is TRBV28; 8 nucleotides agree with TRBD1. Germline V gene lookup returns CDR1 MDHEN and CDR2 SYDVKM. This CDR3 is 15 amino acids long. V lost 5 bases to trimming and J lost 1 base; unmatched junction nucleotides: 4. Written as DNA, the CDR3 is TGTGCCAGCAGTCTCTACAGGGGGAGCAATCAGCCCCAGCATTTT. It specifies CASSLYRGSNQPQHF.

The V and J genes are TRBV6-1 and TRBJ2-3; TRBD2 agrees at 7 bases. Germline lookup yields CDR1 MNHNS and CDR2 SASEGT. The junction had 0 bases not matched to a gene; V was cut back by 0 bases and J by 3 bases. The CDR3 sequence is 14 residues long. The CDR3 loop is CASSEASGTDTQYF. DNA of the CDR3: TGTGCCAGCAGTGAAGCTAGCGGGACAGATACGCAGTATTTT.

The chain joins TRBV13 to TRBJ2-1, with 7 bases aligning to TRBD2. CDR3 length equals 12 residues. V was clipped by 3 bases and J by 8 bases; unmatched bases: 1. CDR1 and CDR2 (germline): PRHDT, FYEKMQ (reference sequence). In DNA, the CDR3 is TGTGCCAGCAGCTTCGCGGGGGATGAGCAGTTCTTC. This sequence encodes CASSFAGDEQFF. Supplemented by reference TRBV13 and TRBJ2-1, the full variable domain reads AAGVIQSPRHLIKEKRETATLKCYPIPRHDTVYWYQQGPGQDPQFLISFYEKMQSDKGSIPDRFSAQQFSDYHSELNMSSLELGDSALYFCASSFAGDEQFFGPGTRLTVL.

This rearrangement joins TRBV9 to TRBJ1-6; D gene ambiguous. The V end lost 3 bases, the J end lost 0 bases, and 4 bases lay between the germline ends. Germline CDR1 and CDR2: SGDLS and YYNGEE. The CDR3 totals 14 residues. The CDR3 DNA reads TGTGCCAGCAGCGAGAGCTCCTATAATTCACCCCTCCACTTT. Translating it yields CASSESSYNSPLHF.

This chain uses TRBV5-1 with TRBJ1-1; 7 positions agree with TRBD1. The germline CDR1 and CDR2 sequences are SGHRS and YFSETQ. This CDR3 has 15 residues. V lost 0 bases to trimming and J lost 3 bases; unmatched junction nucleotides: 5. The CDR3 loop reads CASSLETGPYTEAFF. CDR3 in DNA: TGCGCCAGCAGCTTGGAGACAGGGCCTTACACTGAAGCTTTCTTT.

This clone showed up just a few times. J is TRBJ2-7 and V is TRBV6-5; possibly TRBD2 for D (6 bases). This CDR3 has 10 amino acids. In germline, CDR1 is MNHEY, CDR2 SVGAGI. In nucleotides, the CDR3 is TGTGCAACGGGAGAATACGAGCAGTACTTC. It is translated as CATGEYEQYF.

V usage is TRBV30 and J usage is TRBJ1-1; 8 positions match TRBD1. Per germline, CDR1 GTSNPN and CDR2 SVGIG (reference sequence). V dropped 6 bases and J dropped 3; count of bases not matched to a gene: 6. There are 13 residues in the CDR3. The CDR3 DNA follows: TGTGCCTGCACCACAGGGGGACACACTGAAGCTTTCTTT. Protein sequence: CACTTGGHTEAFF.

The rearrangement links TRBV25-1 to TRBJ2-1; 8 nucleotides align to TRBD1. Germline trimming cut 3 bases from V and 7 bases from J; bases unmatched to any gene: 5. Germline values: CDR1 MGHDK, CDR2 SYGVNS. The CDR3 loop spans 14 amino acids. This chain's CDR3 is CASSDWTGWNEQFF. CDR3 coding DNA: TGTGCCAGCAGTGATTGGACAGGGTGGAATGAGCAGTTCTTC.

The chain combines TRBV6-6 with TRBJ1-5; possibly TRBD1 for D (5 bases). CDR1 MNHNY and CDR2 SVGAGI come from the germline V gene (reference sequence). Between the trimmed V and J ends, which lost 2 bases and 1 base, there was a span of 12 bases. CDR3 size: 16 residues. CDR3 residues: CASSYLGGRSNQPQHF. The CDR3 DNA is TGTGCCAGCAGTTACCTCGGGGGTCGAAGCAATCAGCCCCAGCATTTT.

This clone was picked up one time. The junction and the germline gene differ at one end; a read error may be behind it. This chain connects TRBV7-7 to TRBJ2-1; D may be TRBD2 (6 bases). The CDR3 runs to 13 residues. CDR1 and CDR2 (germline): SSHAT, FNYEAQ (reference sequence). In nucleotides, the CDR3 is TGTGCTAGCAGCGCAGCCGGGGGTAATGAGCAGTTCTTC. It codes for CASSAAGGNEQFF.

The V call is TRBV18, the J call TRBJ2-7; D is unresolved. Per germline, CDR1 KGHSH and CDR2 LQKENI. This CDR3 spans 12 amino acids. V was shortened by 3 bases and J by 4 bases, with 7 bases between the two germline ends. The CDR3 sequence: CASSPNSYEQYF. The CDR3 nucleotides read TGTGCCAGCTCACCCAATAGTTACGAGCAGTACTTC.

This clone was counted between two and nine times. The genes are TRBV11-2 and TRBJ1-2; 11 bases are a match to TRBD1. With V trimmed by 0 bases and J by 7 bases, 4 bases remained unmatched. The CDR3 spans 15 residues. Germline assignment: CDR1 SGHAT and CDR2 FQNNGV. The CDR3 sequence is CASSLEDRGLGGYTF. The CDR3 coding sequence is TGTGCCAGCAGCTTAGAGGACAGGGGGCTTGGTGGCTACACCTTC. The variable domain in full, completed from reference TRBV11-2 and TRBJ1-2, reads EAGVAQSPRYKIIEKRQSVAFWCNPISGHATLYWYQQILGQGPKLLIQFQNNGVVDDSQLPKDRFSAERLKGVDSTLKIQPAKLEDSAVYLCASSLEDRGLGGYTFGSGTRLTVV.

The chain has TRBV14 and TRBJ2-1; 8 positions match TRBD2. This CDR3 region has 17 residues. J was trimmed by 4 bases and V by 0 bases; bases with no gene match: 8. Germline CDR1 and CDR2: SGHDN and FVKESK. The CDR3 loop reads CASSQDSPSGQYNEQFF. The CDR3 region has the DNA TGTGCCAGCAGCCAAGATTCCCCTAGCGGGCAGTACAATGAGCAGTTCTTC.

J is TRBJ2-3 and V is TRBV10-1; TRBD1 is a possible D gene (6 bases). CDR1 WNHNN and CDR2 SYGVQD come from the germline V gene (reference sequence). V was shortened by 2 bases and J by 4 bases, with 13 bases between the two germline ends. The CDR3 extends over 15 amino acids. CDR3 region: CASSETGNEADTQYF. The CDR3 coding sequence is TGCGCCAGCAGTGAGACAGGGAATGAAGCAGATACGCAGTATTTT.

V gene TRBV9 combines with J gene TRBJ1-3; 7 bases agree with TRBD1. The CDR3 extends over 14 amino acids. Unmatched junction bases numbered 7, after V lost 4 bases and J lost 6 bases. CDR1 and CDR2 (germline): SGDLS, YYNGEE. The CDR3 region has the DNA TGTGCCAGCAGCAGACAGGGAGCCGCAAACACCATATATTTT. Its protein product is CASSRQGAANTIYF.

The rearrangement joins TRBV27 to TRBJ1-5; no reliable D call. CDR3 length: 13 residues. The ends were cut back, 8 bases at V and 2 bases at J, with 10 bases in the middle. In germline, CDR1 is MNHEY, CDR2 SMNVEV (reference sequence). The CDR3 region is CASRESGNQPQHF. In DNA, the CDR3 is TGTGCCAGCCGGGAGTCGGGCAATCAGCCCCAGCATTTT.

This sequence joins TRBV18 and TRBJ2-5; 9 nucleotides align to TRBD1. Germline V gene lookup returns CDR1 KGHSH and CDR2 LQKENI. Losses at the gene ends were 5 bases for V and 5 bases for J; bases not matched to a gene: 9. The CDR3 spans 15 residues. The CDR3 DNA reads TGTGCCAGCTCATCTGACGTCGGGACAGGGGAGACCCAGTACTTC. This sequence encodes CASSSDVGTGETQYF.

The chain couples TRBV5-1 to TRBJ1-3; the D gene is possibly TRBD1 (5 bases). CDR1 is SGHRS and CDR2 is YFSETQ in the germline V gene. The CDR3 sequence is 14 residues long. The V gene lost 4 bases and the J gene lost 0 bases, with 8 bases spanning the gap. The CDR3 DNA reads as TGCGCCAGCAGCCCAGGGTACTCTGGAAACACCATATATTTT. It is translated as CASSPGYSGNTIYF.